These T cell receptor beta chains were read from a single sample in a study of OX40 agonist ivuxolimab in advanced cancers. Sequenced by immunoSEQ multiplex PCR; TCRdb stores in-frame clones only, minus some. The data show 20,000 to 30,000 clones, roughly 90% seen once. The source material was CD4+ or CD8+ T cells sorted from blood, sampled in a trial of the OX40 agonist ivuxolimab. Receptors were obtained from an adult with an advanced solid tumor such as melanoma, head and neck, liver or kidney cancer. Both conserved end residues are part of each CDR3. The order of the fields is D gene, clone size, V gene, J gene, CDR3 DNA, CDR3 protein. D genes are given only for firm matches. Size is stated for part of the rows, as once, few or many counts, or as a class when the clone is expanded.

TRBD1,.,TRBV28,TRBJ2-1,TGTGCCAGCAGTTATCCGGGACAGGGAAGCGATGAGCAGTTCTTC,CASSYPGQGSDEQFF
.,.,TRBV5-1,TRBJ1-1,TGCGCCAGCAGCGCCAACCAGGGGTTGAACACTGAAGCTTTCTTT,CASSANQGLNTEAFF
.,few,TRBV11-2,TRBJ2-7,TGTGCCAGCAGTTTACAGTACACCTACGAGCAGTACTTC,CASSLQYTYEQYF
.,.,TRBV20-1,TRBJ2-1,TGCAGTGCCGGCTTCGTTGAGCAGTTCTTC,CSAGFVEQFF
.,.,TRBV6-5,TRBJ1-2,TGTGCCAGCAACCCTGGGTTAGGGGCAGGCTATGGCTACACCTTC,CASNPGLGAGYGYTF
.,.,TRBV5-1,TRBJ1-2,TGCGCCAGCAGCTGGGGTCCCGGGACCCTCTATGGCTACACCTTC,CASSWGPGTLYGYTF
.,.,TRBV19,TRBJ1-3,TGTGCCAGTAGTCCCGAGCCCGGAAACACCATATATTTT,CASSPEPGNTIYF
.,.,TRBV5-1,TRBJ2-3,TGCGCCAGCCTTGAGGCGGATACGCAGTATTTT,CASLEADTQYF
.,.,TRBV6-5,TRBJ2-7,TGTGCCAGCAAAATAAAGGAAGCCGAGCAGTACTTC,CASKIKEAEQYF
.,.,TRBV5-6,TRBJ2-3,TGTGCCAGCAGCCCGGGGGGCGGGGGACTAGATACGCAGTATTTT,CASSPGGGGLDTQYF
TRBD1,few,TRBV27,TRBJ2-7,TGTGCCAGCAGTCCCGGACAGGGAAGAAGCTCCTACGAGCAGTACTTC,CASSPGQGRSSYEQYF
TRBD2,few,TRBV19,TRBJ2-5,TGTGCCAGTAGTATCCCCGCTATTCCGGGACTAGCGGGGACAGAGACCCAGTACTTC,CASSIPAIPGLAGTETQYF
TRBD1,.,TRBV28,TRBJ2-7,TGTGCCAGCATTCCAGGGGGCAACTACGAGCAGTACTTC,CASIPGGNYEQYF
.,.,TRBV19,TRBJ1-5,TGTGCCAGTAGTATAGATGAGGAGGTTCAGCCCCAGCATTTT,CASSIDEEVQPQHF
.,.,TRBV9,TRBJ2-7,TGTGCCAGCAGCCCCCGGGGGAGCCCGAGCTCCTACGAGCAGTACTTC,CASSPRGSPSSYEQYF
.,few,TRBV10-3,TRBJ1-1,TGTGCCATCAGTGGGACGGGGAACACTGAAGCTTTCTTT,CAISGTGNTEAFF
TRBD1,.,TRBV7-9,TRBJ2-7,TGTGCCAGCAGCTCCACCGGGACAGGAGCCTACGAGCAGTACTTC,CASSSTGTGAYEQYF
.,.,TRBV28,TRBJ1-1,TGTGCCAGCAGTTTGGGAGGGGGTGGGGCCACTGAAGCTTTCTTT,CASSLGGGGATEAFF
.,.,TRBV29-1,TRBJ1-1,TGCAGCGCTAAACATGGGGGGGTACCTGAAGCTTTCTTT,CSAKHGGVPEAFF
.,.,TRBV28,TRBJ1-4,TGTGCCAGCAGTTTGCCCGGAAATGAAAAACTGTTTTTT,CASSLPGNEKLFF
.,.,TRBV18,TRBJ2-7,TGTGCCAGCTCACCGGGCCGCCTTGGAAACGAGCAGTACTTC,CASSPGRLGNEQYF
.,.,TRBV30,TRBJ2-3,TGTGCCTGGAGTGTACTAGGACGGGACACAGATACGCAGTATTTT,CAWSVLGRDTDTQYF
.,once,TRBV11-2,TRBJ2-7,TGTGCCAGCAGCTTAGATAGGTCGCACCTGAGCTCCTACGAGCAGTACTTC,CASSLDRSHLSSYEQYF
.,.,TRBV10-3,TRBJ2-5,TGTGCCGTTTGCAGGGGTTTTGGAGAGACCCAGTACTTC,CAVCRGFGETQYF
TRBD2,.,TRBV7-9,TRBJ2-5,TGTGCCAGCTTGGCTAGCGGACAAGAGACCCAGTACTTC,CASLASGQETQYF
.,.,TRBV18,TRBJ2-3,TGTGCCAGCTCACTTCTACCGGGAGCAGATACGCAGTATTTT,CASSLLPGADTQYF
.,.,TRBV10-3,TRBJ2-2,TGTGCCATCAGGGGGCCGGACACCGGGGAGCTGTTTTTT,CAIRGPDTGELFF
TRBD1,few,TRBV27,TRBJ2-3,TGTGCCAGCAGTCCAAACCGGGACAGGGCGGCAGATACGCAGTATTTT,CASSPNRDRAADTQYF
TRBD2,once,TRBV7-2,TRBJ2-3,TGTGCCAGCAGCTTAAGACTAGCGGGGTTGTATACGCAGTATTTT,CASSLRLAGLYTQYF
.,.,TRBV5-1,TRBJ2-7,TGCGCCAGCAGCTTGGTAGGGGGGAACGAGCAGTACTTC,CASSLVGGNEQYF
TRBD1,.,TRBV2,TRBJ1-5,TGTGCCAGCAGTGAAGGTTCACGACAGGGTGAAGATCAGCCCCAGCATTTT,CASSEGSRQGEDQPQHF
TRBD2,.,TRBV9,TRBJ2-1,TGTGCCAGCAGCGCTGCTAGCGGGGGGGCGTTGAATGAGCAGTTCTTC,CASSAASGGALNEQFF
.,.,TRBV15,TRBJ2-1,TGTGCCACCAGCAGAGATCGAGGGGGCTCCTACAATGAGCAGTTCTTC,CATSRDRGGSYNEQFF
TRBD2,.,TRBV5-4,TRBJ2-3,TGTGCCAGCAGCTTGTCCAGCGGGGCAGGAGATACGCAGTATTTT,CASSLSSGAGDTQYF
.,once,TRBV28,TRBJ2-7,TGTGCCAGCAGTTTAGCTTGGAGGGAAGAGACGTTC,CASSLAWREETF
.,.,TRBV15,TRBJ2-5,TGTGCCACCAGCAGGGGAACAGGGGGGGTCGGGCAGACCCAGTACTTC,CATSRGTGGVGQTQYF
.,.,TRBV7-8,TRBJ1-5,TGTGCCAGCAGCTTAGACAGCTATAGCAATCAGCCCCAGCATTTT,CASSLDSYSNQPQHF
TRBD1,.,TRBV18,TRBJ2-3,TGTGCCAGCTCACCACAGCGGGCCGGGACAGGGGGGACAGATACGCAGTATTTT,CASSPQRAGTGGTDTQYF
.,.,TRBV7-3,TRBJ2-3,TGTGCCAGCAGCTCTACAGGGATCACAGATACGCAGTATTTT,CASSSTGITDTQYF
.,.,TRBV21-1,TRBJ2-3,TGTGCCAGCAGCGTACTCAGAGCGACAGATACGCAGTATTTT,CASSVLRATDTQYF
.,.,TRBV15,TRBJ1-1,TGTGCCACCAGCACCAGGGAGAACACTGAAGCTTTCTTT,CATSTRENTEAFF
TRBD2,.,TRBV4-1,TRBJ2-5,TGCGCCAGCAGCTCAATTCCTTGGACTAGCGGGAGGGCCTTTGGGGAGACCCAGTACTTC,CASSSIPWTSGRAFGETQYF
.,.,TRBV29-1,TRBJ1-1,TGCAGCGTCGGAGACAGCTACATGAACACTGAAGCTTTCTTT,CSVGDSYMNTEAFF
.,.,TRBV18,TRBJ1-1,TGTGCCAGCTCACCCGGATCACCCAAGAACACTGAAGCTTTCTTT,CASSPGSPKNTEAFF
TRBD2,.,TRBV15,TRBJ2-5,TGTGCCACCAGCAGAGAGGGGGGGTTGGAGACCCAGTACTTC,CATSREGGLETQYF
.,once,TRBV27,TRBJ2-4,TGTGCCAGCAGTAACCCACAGGATCTAGCCAAAAACATTCAGTACTTC,CASSNPQDLAKNIQYF
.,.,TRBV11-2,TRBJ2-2,TGTGCCAGCAGCTCCCCCGGGACTCCCCTAAGCGGGGAGCTGTTTTTT,CASSSPGTPLSGELFF
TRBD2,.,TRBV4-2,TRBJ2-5,TGTGCCAGCAGCCAGGGACGGACTAGCGGGGGGGAGGGGGAGACCCAGTACTTC,CASSQGRTSGGEGETQYF
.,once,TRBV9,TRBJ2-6,TGTGCCAGCAGCGTAGGGTCGAGGGCTGGGGCCAACGTCCTGACTTTC,CASSVGSRAGANVLTF
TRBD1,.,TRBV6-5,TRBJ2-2,TGTGCCAGTCCGGGACAGGGTTTCACCGGGGAGCTGTTTTTT,CASPGQGFTGELFF
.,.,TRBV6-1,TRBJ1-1,TGTGCCACTACCTATTCCGGGAACACTGAAGCTTTCTTT,CATTYSGNTEAFF
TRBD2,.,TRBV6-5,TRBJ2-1,TGTGCCAGCAGTTCCCGGACTAGCGGGGCTTACAATGAGCAGTTCTTC,CASSSRTSGAYNEQFF
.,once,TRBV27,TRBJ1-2,TGTGCCAGCAGTCCCGACGGCGCTAACTATGGCTACACCTTC,CASSPDGANYGYTF
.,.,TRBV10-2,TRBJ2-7,TGCGCCAGCATGGGACCAAACAACTACGAGCAGTACTTC,CASMGPNNYEQYF
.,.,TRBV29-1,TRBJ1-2,TGCAGCGTGAGCGTGAACTATGGCTACACCTTC,CSVSVNYGYTF
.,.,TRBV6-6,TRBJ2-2,TGTGCCAGCAGCCGGAGCACCGGGGAGCTGTTTTTT,CASSRSTGELFF
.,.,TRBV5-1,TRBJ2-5,TGCGCCAGCAGCTTGACTAGGGCAGAGACCCAGTACTTC,CASSLTRAETQYF
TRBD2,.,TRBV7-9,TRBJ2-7,TGTGCCAGCAGCCCTACTAGCGGGAGGACTACGGCGCAGTACTTC,CASSPTSGRTTAQYF
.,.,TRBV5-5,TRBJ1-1,TGTGCCAGCAGCTTGGGGCAGGGGTTCAGGACTGAAGCTTTCTTT,CASSLGQGFRTEAFF